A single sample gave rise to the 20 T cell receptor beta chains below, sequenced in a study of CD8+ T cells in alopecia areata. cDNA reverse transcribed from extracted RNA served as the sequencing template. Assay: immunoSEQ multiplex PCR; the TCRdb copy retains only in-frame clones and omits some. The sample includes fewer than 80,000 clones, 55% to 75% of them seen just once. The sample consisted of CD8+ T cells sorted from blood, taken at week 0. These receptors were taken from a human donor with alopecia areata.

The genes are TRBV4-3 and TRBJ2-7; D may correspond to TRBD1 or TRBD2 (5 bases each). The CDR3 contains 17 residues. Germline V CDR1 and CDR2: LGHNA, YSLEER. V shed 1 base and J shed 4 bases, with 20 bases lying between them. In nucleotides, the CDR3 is TGCGCCAGCAGCCAAGTGTTTTGGGGGAGAGTGAAGTACGAGCAGTACTTC. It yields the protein CASSQVFWGRVKYEQYF.

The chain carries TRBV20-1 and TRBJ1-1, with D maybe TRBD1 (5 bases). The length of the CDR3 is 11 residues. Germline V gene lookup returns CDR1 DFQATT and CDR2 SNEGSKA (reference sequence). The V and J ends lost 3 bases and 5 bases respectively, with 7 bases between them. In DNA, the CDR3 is TGCAGTGCTAGCGGGGGGACTGAAGCTTTCTTT. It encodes CSASGGTEAFF.

The CDR3 DNA is TGCGCCAGCAGCTTGGCCGTGCTAGATACGCAGTATTTT. Encoded protein: CASSLAVLDTQYF. The rearrangement joins TRBV5-1 to TRBJ2-3; no clear D gene. Trimming stripped 0 bases from V and 5 bases from J, with 7 bases between. This CDR3 has 13 residues. The germline V gene encodes CDR1 SGHRS and CDR2 YFSETQ.

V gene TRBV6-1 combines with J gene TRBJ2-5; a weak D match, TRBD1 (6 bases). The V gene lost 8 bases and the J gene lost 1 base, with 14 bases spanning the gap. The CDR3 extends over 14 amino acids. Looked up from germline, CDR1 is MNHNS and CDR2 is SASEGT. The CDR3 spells CASAPGTTQETQYF. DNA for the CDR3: TGTGCCAGCGCTCCAGGGACAACCCAAGAGACCCAGTACTTC.

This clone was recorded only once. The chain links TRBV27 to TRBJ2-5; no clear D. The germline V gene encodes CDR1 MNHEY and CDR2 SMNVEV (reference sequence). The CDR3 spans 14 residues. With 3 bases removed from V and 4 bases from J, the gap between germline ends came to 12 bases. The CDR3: CASSFFGSGETQYF. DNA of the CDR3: TGTGCCAGCAGTTTCTTTGGTAGTGGAGAGACCCAGTACTTC.

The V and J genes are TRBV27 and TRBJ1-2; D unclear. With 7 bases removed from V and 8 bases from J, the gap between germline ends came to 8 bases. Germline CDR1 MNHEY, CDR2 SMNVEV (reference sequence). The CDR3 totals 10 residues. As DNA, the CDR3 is TGTGCCAGCACTTTGAGGGGCTACACCTTC. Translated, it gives CASTLRGYTF.

CDR3 DNA sequence: TGTGCCAGCAGCTTTGACAACTCCTACGAGCAGTACTTC. This sequence encodes CASSFDNSYEQYF. The chain combines TRBV7-2 with TRBJ2-7; unclear D gene. Germline CDR1 reads SGHTA; CDR2 reads FQGNSA. With 3 bases removed from V and 0 bases from J, the gap between germline ends came to 6 bases. The CDR3 sequence is 13 residues long.

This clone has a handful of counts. The CDR3 sequence is CASSPDREQQETQYF. CDR3 DNA sequence: TGCGCCAGCAGCCCGGACAGGGAACAACAAGAGACCCAGTACTTC. The chain uses TRBV5-1 and TRBJ2-5; 8 positions match TRBD1. The germline V gene encodes CDR1 SGHRS and CDR2 YFSETQ. Trimming took 4 bases from V and 2 from J; bases not matched to a gene: 7. The CDR3 is 15 residues long.

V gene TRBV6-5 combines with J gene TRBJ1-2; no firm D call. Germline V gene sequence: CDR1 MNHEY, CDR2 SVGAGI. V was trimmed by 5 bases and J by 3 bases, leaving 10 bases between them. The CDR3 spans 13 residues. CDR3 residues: CASSNGDHYGYTF. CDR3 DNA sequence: TGTGCCAGCAGTAACGGGGATCACTATGGCTACACCTTC.

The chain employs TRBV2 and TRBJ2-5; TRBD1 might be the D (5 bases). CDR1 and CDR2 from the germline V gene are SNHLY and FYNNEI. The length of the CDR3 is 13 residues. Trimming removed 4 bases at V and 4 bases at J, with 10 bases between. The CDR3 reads CASSGSGRETQYF. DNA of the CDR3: TGTGCCAGCAGTGGTTCAGGGCGAGAGACCCAGTACTTC. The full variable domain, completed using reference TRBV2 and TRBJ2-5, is EPEVTQTPSHQVTQMGQEVILRCVPISNHLYFYWYRQILGQKVEFLVSFYNNEISEKSEIFDDQFSVERPDGSNFTLKIRSTKLEDSAMYFCASSGSGRETQYFGPGTRLLVL.

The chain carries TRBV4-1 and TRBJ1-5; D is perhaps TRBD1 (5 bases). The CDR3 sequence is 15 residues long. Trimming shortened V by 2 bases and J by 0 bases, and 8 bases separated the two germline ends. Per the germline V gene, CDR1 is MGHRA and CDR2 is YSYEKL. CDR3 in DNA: TGCGCCAGCAGCCAACGGGGGAATAGCAATCAGCCCCAGCATTTT. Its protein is CASSQRGNSNQPQHF.

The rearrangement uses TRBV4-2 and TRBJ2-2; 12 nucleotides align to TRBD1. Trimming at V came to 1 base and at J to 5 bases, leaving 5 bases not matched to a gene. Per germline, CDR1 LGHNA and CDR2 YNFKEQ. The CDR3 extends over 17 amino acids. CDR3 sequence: CASSQGPGQGATGELFF. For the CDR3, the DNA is TGTGCCAGCAGCCAAGGGCCGGGACAGGGGGCGACCGGGGAGCTGTTTTTT.

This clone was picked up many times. For the CDR3, the DNA is TGTGCCAGCAGCTTGGCCAGATCGCGGGTTAAATACAATGAGCAGTTCTTC. This sequence encodes CASSLARSRVKYNEQFF. This chain links TRBV5-4 with TRBJ2-1, with D perhaps matching TRBD2 (5 bases). V was clipped by 0 bases and J by 4 bases, with 17 bases between them. Germline values: CDR1 SGHNT, CDR2 YYREEE (reference sequence). The CDR3 is made up of 17 amino acids. Supplemented by reference TRBV5-4 and TRBJ2-1, the full variable domain reads ETGVTQSPTHLIKTRGQQVTLRCSSQSGHNTVSWYQQALGQGPQFIFQYYREEENGRGNFPPRFSGLQFPNYSSELNVNALELDDSALYLCASSLARSRVKYNEQFFGPGTRLTVL.

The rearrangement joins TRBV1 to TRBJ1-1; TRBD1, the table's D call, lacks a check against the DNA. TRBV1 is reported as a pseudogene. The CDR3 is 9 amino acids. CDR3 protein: CTSLRGAFF. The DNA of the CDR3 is TGCACCAGTTTGAGGGGGGCTTTCTTT.

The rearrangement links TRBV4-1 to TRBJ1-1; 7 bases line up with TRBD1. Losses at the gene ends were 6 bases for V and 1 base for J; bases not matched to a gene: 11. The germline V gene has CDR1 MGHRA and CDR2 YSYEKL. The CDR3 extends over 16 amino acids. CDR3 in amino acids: CASRLRPGQPNTEAFF. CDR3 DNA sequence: TGCGCCAGCAGACTCCGCCCGGGACAGCCGAACACTGAAGCTTTCTTT.

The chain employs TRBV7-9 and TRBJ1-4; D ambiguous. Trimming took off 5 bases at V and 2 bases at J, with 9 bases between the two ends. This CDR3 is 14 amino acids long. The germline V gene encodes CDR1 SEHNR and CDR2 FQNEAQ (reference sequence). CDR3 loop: CASSQVATNEKLFF. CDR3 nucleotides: TGTGCCAGCAGCCAGGTTGCCACTAATGAAAAACTGTTTTTT.

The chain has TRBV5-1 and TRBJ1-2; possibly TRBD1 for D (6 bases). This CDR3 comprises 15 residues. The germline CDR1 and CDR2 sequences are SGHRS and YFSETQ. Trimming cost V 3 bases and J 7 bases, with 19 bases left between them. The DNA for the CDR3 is TGCGCCAGCAGCTCCCCCAGGGGAAGGCGGAGTGGCTACACCTTC. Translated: CASSSPRGRRSGYTF.

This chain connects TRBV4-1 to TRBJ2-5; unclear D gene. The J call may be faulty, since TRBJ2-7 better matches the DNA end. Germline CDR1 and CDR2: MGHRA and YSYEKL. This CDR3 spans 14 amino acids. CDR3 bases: TGCGCCAGCAGCCAAGATAGTAGGGCTTACGAGCAGTACTTC. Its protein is CASSQDSRAYEQYF.

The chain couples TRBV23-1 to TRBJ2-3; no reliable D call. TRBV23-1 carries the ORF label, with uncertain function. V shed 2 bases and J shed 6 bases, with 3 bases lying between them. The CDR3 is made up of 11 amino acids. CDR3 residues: CASSQRDTQYF. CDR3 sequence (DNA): TGCGCCAGCAGTCAACGGGATACGCAGTATTTT.

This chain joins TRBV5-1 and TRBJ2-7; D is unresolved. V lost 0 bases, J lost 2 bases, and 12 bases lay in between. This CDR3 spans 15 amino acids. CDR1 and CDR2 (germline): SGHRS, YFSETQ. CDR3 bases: TGCGCCAGCAGCTTGGCCTCGGACGGTACCTACGAGCAGTACTTC. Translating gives CASSLASDGTYEQYF.